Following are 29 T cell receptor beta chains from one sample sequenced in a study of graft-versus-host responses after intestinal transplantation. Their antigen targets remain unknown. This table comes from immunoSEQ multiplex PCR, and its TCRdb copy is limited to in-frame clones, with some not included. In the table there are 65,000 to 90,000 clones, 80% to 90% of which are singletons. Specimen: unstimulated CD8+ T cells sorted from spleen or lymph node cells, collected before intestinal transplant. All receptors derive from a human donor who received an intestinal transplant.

The CDR3 DNA reads as TGTGCCAGTAGTCCCCCGACAGGTGGGAATCAGCCCCAGCATTTT. Its protein is CASSPPTGGNQPQHF. The chain joins TRBV19 to TRBJ1-5; a possible D gene is TRBD1 (6 bases). Germline V CDR1 and CDR2: LNHDA, SQIVND (reference sequence). This CDR3 contains 15 residues. V gave up 5 bases and J gave up 4 bases, with 15 bases separating them.

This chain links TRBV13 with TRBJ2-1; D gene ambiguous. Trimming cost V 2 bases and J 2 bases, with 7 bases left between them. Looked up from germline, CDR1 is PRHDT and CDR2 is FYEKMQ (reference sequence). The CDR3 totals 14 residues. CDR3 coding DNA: TGTGCCAGCAGCTTAAGGCAGGCCTACAATGAGCAGTTCTTC. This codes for CASSLRQAYNEQFF.

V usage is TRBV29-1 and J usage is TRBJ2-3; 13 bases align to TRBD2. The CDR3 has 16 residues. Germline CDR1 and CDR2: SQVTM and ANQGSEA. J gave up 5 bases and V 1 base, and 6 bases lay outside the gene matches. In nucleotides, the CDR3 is TGCAGCGTTGAAGGCGGACTAGCGGGAGTGCTAGATACGCAGTATTTT. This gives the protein CSVEGGLAGVLDTQYF.

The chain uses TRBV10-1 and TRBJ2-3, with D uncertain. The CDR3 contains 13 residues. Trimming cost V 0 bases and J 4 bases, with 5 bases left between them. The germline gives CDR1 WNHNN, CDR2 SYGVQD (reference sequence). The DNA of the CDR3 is TGCGCCAGCAGTGAGTCATGGCCAGATACGCAGTATTTT. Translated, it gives CASSESWPDTQYF.

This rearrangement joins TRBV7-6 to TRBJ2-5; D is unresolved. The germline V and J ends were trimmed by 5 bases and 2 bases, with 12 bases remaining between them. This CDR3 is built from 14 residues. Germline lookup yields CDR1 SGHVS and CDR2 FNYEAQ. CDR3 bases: TGTGCCAGCAGCCCTAGTGGCAGACAAGAGACCCAGTACTTC. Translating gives CASSPSGRQETQYF.

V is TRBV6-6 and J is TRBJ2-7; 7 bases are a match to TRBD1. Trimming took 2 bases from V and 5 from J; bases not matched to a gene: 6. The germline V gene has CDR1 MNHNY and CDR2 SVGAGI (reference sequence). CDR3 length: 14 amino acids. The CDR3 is CASSYPGQVNEQYF. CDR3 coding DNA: TGTGCCAGCAGTTACCCCGGACAGGTTAACGAGCAGTACTTC.

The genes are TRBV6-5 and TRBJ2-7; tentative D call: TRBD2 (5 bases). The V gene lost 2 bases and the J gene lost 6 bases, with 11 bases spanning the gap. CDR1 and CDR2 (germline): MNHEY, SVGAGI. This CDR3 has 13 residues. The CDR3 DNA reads TGTGCCAGCAGTTACCGGGGTTCAGGCGAGCAGTACTTC. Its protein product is CASSYRGSGEQYF.

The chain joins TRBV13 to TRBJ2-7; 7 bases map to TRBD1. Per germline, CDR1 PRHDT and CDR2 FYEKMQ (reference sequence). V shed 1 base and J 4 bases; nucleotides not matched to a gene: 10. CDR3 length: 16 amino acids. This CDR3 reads CASSLATQGLVYEQYF. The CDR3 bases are TGTGCCAGCAGCTTAGCCACACAGGGGCTGGTTTACGAGCAGTACTTC.

Written as DNA, the CDR3 is TGTGCCAGCAGCGTAGGGGGCGCGGAAGGATCCGAGCAGTACTTC. This codes for CASSVGGAEGSEQYF. V and J are TRBV9 and TRBJ2-7, with D perhaps matching TRBD1 (5 bases). CDR1 is SGDLS, CDR2 YYNGEE, per germline. V dropped 0 bases and J dropped 6 bases, with 16 bases sitting between them. This CDR3 is built from 15 residues.

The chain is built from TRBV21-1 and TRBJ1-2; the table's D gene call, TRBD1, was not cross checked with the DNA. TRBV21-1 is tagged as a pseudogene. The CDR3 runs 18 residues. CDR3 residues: CASRTYPPRTGWNYGYTF. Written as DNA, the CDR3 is TGTGCCAGCAGGACCTATCCGCCCAGGACAGGGTGGAACTATGGCTACACCTTC.

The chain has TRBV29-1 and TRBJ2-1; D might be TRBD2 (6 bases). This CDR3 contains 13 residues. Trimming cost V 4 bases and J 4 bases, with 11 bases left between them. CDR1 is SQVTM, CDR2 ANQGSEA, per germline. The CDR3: CSVVPGDYNEQFF. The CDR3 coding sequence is TGCAGCGTTGTTCCGGGGGATTACAATGAGCAGTTCTTC.

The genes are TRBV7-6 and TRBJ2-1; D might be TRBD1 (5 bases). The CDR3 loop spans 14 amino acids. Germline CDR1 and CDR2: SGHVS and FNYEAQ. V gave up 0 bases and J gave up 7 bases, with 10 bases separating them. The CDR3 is CASSLAWGANEQFF. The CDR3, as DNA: TGTGCCAGCAGCTTAGCGTGGGGCGCGAATGAGCAGTTCTTC.

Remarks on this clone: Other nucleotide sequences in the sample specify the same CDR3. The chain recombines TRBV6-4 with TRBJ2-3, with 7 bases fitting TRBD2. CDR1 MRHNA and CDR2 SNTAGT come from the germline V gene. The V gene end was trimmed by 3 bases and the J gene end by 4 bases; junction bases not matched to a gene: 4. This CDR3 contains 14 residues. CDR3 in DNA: TGTGCCAGCAGTGATTCGGGAGGCGCAGATACGCAGTATTTT. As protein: CASSDSGGADTQYF.

CDR3: CASGTKGQNTEAFF. Written as DNA, the CDR3 is TGTGCCAGCGGGACAAAGGGGCAGAACACTGAAGCTTTCTTT. The chain couples TRBV28 to TRBJ1-1; maybe TRBD1 (6 bases). The germline CDR1 and CDR2 sequences are MDHEN and SYDVKM. The ends were cut back, 8 bases at V and 1 base at J, with 14 bases in the middle. The CDR3 covers 14 residues.

CDR3 DNA sequence: TGCGCCAGCAGTCTAGCGGGAAACGAGCAGTACTTC. The encoded protein is CASSLAGNEQYF. The V call is TRBV5-1, the J call TRBJ2-7, with 9 bases identical to TRBD2. Germline values: CDR1 SGHRS, CDR2 YFSETQ. CDR3 length: 12 residues. Losses at the gene ends were 5 bases for V and 5 bases for J; bases not matched to a gene: 2.

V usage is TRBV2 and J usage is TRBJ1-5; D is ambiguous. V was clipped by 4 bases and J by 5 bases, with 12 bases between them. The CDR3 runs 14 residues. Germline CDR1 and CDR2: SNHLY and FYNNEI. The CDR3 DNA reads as TGTGCCAGCAGTGGCGACAAAATCGATCAGCCCCAGCATTTT. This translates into CASSGDKIDQPQHF.

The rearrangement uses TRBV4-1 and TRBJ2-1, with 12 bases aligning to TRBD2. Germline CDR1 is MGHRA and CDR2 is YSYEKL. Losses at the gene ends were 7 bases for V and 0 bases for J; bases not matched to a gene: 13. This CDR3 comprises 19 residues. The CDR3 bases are TGCGCCAGCACCCTTATGACTAGCGGGGGCCCCAACTCCTACAATGAGCAGTTCTTC. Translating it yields CASTLMTSGGPNSYNEQFF.

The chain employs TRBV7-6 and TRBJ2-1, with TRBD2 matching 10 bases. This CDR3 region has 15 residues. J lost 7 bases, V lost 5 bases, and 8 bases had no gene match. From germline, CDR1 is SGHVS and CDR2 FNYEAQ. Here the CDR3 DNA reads TGTGCCAGCAGCCCCGCTAGCGGGGGTTGGAATGAGCAGTTCTTC. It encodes CASSPASGGWNEQFF.

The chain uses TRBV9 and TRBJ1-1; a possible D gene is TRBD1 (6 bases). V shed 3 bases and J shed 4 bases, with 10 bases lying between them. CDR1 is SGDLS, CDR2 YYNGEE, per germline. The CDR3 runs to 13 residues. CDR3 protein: CASSEGGSTEAFF. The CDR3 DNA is TGTGCCAGCAGCGAGGGGGGGAGCACTGAAGCTTTCTTT.

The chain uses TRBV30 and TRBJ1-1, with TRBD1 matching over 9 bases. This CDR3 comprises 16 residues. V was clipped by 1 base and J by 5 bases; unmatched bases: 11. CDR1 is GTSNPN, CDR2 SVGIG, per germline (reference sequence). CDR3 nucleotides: TGTGCCTGGAGTGGGAAGAACAGGGGGCGAGAAACTGAAGCTTTCTTT. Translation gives CAWSGKNRGRETEAFF. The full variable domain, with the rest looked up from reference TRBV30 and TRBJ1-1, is SQTIHQWPATLVQPVGSPLSLECTVEGTSNPNLYWYRQAAGRGLQLLFYSVGIGQISSEVPQNLSASRPQDRQFILSSKKLLLSDSGFYLCAWSGKNRGRETEAFFGQGTRLTVV.

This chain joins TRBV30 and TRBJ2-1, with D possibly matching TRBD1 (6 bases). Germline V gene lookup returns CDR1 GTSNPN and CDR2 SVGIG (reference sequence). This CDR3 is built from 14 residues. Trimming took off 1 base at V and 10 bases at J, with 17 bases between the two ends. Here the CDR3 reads CAWSEAQGSREQFF. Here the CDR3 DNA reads TGTGCCTGGAGTGAAGCCCAGGGGTCGCGAGAGCAGTTCTTC.

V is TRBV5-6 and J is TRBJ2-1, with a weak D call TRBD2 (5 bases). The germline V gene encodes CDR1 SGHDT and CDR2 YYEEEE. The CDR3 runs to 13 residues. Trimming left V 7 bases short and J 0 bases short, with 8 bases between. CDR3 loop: CASRRSSYNEQFF. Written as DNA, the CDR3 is TGTGCCAGCCGGAGGAGCTCCTACAATGAGCAGTTCTTC.

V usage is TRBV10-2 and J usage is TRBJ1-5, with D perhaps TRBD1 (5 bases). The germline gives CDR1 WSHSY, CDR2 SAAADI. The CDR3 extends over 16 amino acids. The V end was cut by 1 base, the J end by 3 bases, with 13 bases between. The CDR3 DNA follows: TGCGCCAGCAGTGAGTGGGGCAGGGCCCTCAATCAGCCCCAGCATTTT. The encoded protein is CASSEWGRALNQPQHF.

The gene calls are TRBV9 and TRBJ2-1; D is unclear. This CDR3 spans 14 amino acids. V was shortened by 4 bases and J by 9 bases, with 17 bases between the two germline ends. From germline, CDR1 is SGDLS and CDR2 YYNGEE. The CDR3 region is CASSPRSGRSEQFF. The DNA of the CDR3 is TGTGCCAGCAGCCCCCGGTCGGGTCGGAGTGAGCAGTTCTTC.

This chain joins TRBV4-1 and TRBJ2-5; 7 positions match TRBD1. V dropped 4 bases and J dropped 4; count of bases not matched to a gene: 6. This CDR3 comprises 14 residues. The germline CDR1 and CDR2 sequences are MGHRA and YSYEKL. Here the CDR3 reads CASSPRQGRETQYF. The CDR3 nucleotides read TGCGCCAGCAGCCCCAGACAGGGACGAGAGACCCAGTACTTC.

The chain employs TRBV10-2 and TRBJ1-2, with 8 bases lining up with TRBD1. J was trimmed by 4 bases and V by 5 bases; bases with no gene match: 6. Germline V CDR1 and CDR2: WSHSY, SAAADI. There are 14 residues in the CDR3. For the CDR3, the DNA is TGCGCCAGCAGTCAGGACAGGGACGTCTATGGCTACACCTTC. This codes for CASSQDRDVYGYTF.

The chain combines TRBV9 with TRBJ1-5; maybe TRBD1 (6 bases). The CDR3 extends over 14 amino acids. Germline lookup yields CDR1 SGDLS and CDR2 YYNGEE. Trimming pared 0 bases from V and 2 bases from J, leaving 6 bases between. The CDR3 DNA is TGTGCCAGCAGCGTAGCAGGGGGCAATCAGCCCCAGCATTTT. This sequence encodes CASSVAGGNQPQHF.

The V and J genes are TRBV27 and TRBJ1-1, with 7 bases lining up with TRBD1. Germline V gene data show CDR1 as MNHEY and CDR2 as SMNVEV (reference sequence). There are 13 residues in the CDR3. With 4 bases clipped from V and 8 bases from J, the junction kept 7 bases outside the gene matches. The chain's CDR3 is CASSSTDREEAFF. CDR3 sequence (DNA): TGTGCCAGCAGTTCAACCGACAGGGAAGAAGCTTTCTTT.

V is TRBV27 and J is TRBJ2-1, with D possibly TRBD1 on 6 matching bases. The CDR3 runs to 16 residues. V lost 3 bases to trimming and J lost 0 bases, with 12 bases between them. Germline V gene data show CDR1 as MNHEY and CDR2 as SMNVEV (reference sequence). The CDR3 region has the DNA TGTGCCAGCAGTTTGCTCACAGGGAGCTCCTACAATGAGCAGTTCTTC. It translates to CASSLLTGSSYNEQFF.